The rows below give T cell receptor beta chains drawn from one sample of a study of T cell responses to AZD1222 COVID-19 vaccine. Using immunoSEQ multiplex PCR, the repertoire was profiled, and TCRdb retains in-frame clones only, with some absent. The table lists 100,000 to 150,000 clones, roughly 87% of them singletons. The sample consisted of peripheral blood, taken on day 0 of AZD1222 vaccination. The receptors shown here come from an adult in good health. Each CDR3 is given with its conserved first and last residue. Fields, in order: V gene, D gene, clone size, J gene, CDR3 protein, CDR3 DNA. A D gene is named only where the DNA matches it firmly. For some rows the clone size is stated as once, few or many, or as a class when expanded; others skip it.

TRBV6-1	.	.	TRBJ1-2	CASSESWGPLYGYTF	TGTGCCAGCAGTGAGTCGTGGGGGCCGCTCTATGGCTACACCTTC
TRBV7-3	TRBD1	.	TRBJ2-1	CASSQGAIGSYNEQFF	TGTGCCAGCAGCCAGGGGGCCATCGGCTCCTACAATGAGCAGTTCTTC
TRBV5-4	.	.	TRBJ2-1	CASSSVGPNKQFF	TGTGCCAGCAGCAGTGTAGGCCCCAATAAGCAGTTCTTC
TRBV11-1	TRBD1	.	TRBJ2-5	CASSRQGASETQYF	TGTGCCAGCAGCCGACAGGGGGCGTCGGAGACCCAGTACTTC
TRBV30	.	.	TRBJ2-1	CAQGLSYNEQFF	TGTGCCCAGGGACTGTCCTACAATGAGCAGTTCTTC
TRBV2	TRBD1	.	TRBJ2-2	CASTPVGQGSGELFF	TGTGCCAGCACCCCGGTGGGACAGGGTTCCGGGGAGCTGTTTTTT
TRBV18	TRBD1	.	TRBJ1-2	CASSPQDRGYYGYTF	TGTGCCAGCTCCCCCCAGGACAGGGGATACTATGGCTACACCTTC
TRBV2	.	.	TRBJ1-1	CASSWDFEDAEAFF	TGTGCCAGCAGTTGGGACTTCGAGGACGCTGAAGCTTTCTTT
TRBV29-1	.	.	TRBJ1-6	CSVGARRDSPLHF	TGCAGCGTTGGGGCGCGCCGGGATTCACCCCTCCACTTT
TRBV19	.	.	TRBJ1-5	CASTHTGGDQPQHF	TGTGCCAGTACCCACACGGGAGGTGATCAGCCCCAGCATTTT
TRBV28	TRBD1	once	TRBJ1-6	CASRWDRNSYNSPLHF	TGTGCCAGCAGGTGGGACAGAAACTCCTATAATTCACCCCTCCACTTT
TRBV14	.	.	TRBJ1-2	CASSPTGTIPFYGYTF	TGTGCCAGCAGCCCCACAGGGACGATCCCGTTCTATGGCTACACCTTC
TRBV27	.	.	TRBJ1-6	CASSPKSTPWNSPLHF	TGTGCCAGCAGTCCCAAATCGACCCCGTGGAATTCACCCCTCCACTTT
TRBV14	.	.	TRBJ1-5	CASSHLGRFSNQPQHF	TGTGCCAGCAGCCACTTGGGACGTTTTAGCAATCAGCCCCAGCATTTT
TRBV4-1	.	.	TRBJ1-5	CASSQEGTLSNQPQHF	TGCGCCAGCAGCCAAGAGGGTACCCTTAGCAATCAGCCCCAGCATTTT
TRBV24-1	.	.	TRBJ2-3	CATSPVSGTQYF	TGTGCCACCAGTCCCGTCTCCGGTACGCAGTATTTT
TRBV3-1/TRBV3-2	.	.	TRBJ1-1	CASSQRGGNTEAFF	TGTGCCAGCAGCCAACGGGGTGGGAACACTGAAGCTTTCTTT
TRBV3-1/TRBV3-2	.	once	TRBJ1-5	CASSSRGDHQPQHF	TGTGCCAGCAGCTCGCGGGGGGATCATCAGCCCCAGCATTTT
TRBV6-5	.	.	TRBJ1-2	CASSYSLQGYGYTF	TGTGCCAGCAGTTACTCGCTCCAGGGCTATGGCTACACCTTC
TRBV7-2	.	.	TRBJ2-5	CASSFRRETQYF	TGTGCCAGCAGCTTTCGCCGGGAGACCCAGTACTTC
TRBV11-2	.	.	TRBJ2-4	CASSFRKLIAKNIQYF	TGTGCCAGCAGCTTCAGGAAACTTATAGCCAAAAACATTCAGTACTTC
TRBV5-1	.	.	TRBJ2-7	CASSPEIFGLYEQYF	TGCGCCAGCAGCCCGGAGATTTTCGGACTCTACGAGCAGTACTTC
TRBV5-1	.	few	TRBJ2-5	CASSFGGETQYF	TGCGCCAGCAGCTTTGGTGGGGAGACCCAGTACTTC
TRBV7-8	.	.	TRBJ2-7	CASSSDLGQYF	TGTGCCAGCAGCTCGGACCTGGGGCAGTACTTC
TRBV28	TRBD1	.	TRBJ1-5	CASRTGTGIQPQHF	TGTGCCAGCAGGACCGGGACAGGGATTCAGCCCCAGCATTTT
TRBV24-1	TRBD2	once	TRBJ2-1	CATSDRTSAIVGEQFF	TGTGCCACCAGTGACAGGACTAGTGCGATTGTCGGTGAGCAGTTCTTC
TRBV27	TRBD1	.	TRBJ2-7	CASSRTGILYEQYF	TGTGCCAGCAGCCGGACAGGGATCCTATACGAGCAGTACTTC
TRBV5-1	.	.	TRBJ2-2	CASSSGSSNTGELFF	TGCGCCAGCAGCTCCGGGTCCTCGAACACCGGGGAGCTGTTTTTT
TRBV6-6	.	.	TRBJ2-1	CASRNNIYNEQFF	TGTGCCAGCCGCAATAACATCTACAATGAGCAGTTCTTC
TRBV12-3/TRBV12-4	.	.	TRBJ1-1	CASSSVPNTEAFF	TGTGCCAGCAGTTCAGTACCGAACACTGAAGCTTTCTTT
TRBV3-1/TRBV3-2	.	.	TRBJ1-1	CASSDQGGRGTEAFF	TGTGCCAGCAGCGATCAGGGAGGGAGGGGAACTGAAGCTTTCTTT
TRBV9	.	.	TRBJ1-2	CASSPGTGNYGYTF	TGTGCCAGCAGCCCCGGGACGGGAAACTATGGCTACACCTTC
TRBV7-8	TRBD1	.	TRBJ1-1	CASSLAHIGQGARNTEAFF	TGTGCCAGCAGCTTAGCGCATATCGGACAGGGGGCACGAAACACTGAAGCTTTCTTT
TRBV18	TRBD1	.	TRBJ1-1	CASSPEGTAMNTEAFF	TGTGCCAGCTCACCGGAGGGGACAGCAATGAACACTGAAGCTTTCTTT
TRBV7-9	TRBD1	.	TRBJ2-5	CASSLEGAGRAQETQYF	TGTGCCAGCAGCTTAGAGGGGGCCGGCAGGGCGCAAGAGACCCAGTACTTC
TRBV7-3	TRBD2	.	TRBJ2-3	CASSFTPVAGGRDTQYF	TGTGCCAGCAGCTTTACTCCCGTAGCGGGGGGCAGAGATACGCAGTATTTT
TRBV4-1	TRBD1	.	TRBJ2-7	CASSHTPGETGDEQYF	TGCGCCAGCAGCCACACCCCCGGCGAGACAGGGGACGAGCAGTACTTC
TRBV5-5	.	few	TRBJ1-5	CASSLDGGWDQPQHF	TGTGCCAGCAGCTTGGATGGGGGTTGGGATCAGCCCCAGCATTTT
TRBV5-6	TRBD1	.	TRBJ2-7	CASSAGQGYEQYF	TGTGCCAGCAGCGCGGGACAGGGTTACGAGCAGTACTTC
TRBV28	TRBD1	.	TRBJ1-1	CASITGGRMNTEAFF	TGTGCCAGCATTACAGGGGGAAGAATGAACACTGAAGCTTTCTTT
TRBV18	TRBD1	few	TRBJ2-7	CASSPQGAGEQYF	TGTGCCAGCTCACCACAGGGGGCCGGCGAGCAGTACTTC
TRBV6-5	.	.	TRBJ1-2	CASTSGRLKDGYTF	TGTGCCAGCACCTCCGGGAGGTTGAAGGATGGCTACACCTTC
TRBV4-3	.	.	TRBJ1-5	CASSQERGSGNQPQHF	TGCGCCAGCAGCCAAGAAAGGGGAAGTGGCAATCAGCCCCAGCATTTT
TRBV5-6	.	.	TRBJ1-1	CASSLPIPTEAFF	TGTGCCAGCAGCTTGCCCATTCCAACTGAAGCTTTCTTT
TRBV10-3	TRBD1	.	TRBJ2-5	CATAGQGAETQYF	TGTGCCACCGCCGGACAGGGGGCCGAGACCCAGTACTTC
TRBV19	.	.	TRBJ2-3	CASSIPLLGTDTQYF	TGTGCCAGTAGTATTCCTCTTTTGGGCACAGATACGCAGTATTTT
TRBV2	.	.	TRBJ2-1	CASSLGQSNEQFF	TGTGCCAGCAGTCTTGGACAGAGCAATGAGCAGTTCTTC
TRBV28	.	.	TRBJ2-3	CASTSDERDLDTQYF	TGTGCCAGCACCTCCGACGAGAGGGACCTCGATACGCAGTATTTT